A selection of T cell receptor beta chains follows, all from one sample in a study of OX40 agonist ivuxolimab in advanced cancers. Method: immunoSEQ multiplex PCR; TCRdb's copy keeps in-frame clones and lacks some. The data hold about 79,000 clones, with about nine tenths observed a single time. Sample: CD4+ or CD8+ T cells sorted from blood, taken in a trial of the OX40 agonist ivuxolimab. The receptors stem from an adult with an advanced solid tumor such as melanoma, head and neck, liver or kidney cancer. Both conserved end residues are part of each CDR3. D genes are given only for firm matches. For some rows the clone size is stated as once, few or many, or as a class when expanded; others skip it.

J gene	D gene	clone size	V gene	CDR3 protein	CDR3 DNA
TRBJ2-1	TRBD2	.	TRBV11-3	CASSLAGARDEQFF	TGTGCCAGCAGCCTAGCGGGCGCCAGAGACGAGCAGTTCTTC
TRBJ1-3	.	.	TRBV30	CAWSKGRKNTIYF	TGTGCCTGGAGTAAAGGACGGAAAAACACCATATATTTT
TRBJ2-1	TRBD2	.	TRBV5-1	CASRSGLATFSPLNEQFF	TGCGCCAGCAGGTCTGGACTAGCGACCTTTTCACCCTTGAATGAGCAGTTCTTC
TRBJ1-2	.	.	TRBV27	CASAPGGIGFNYGYTF	TGTGCCAGCGCCCCCGGGGGAATAGGATTTAACTATGGCTACACCTTC
TRBJ1-5	TRBD1	.	TRBV5-8	CASSLIQGTSNQPQHF	TGTGCCAGCAGCTTGATACAGGGGACCAGCAATCAGCCCCAGCATTTT
TRBJ2-2	TRBD2	.	TRBV10-3	CAISEPPGLAGRTGELFF	TGTGCCATCAGTGAGCCTCCGGGACTAGCGGGACGCACCGGGGAGCTGTTTTTT
TRBJ2-7	TRBD2	.	TRBV7-8	CASSLPSGSYEQYF	TGTGCCAGCAGCTTGCCTAGCGGGAGCTACGAGCAGTACTTC
TRBJ2-1	TRBD2	once	TRBV5-1	CASSGGIAGVTGNEQFF	TGCGCCAGCAGTGGTGGTATAGCGGGAGTGACTGGCAATGAGCAGTTCTTC
TRBJ2-2	TRBD1	.	TRBV19	CASGPGQVTGELFF	TGTGCCAGTGGACCGGGACAGGTCACCGGGGAGCTGTTTTTT
TRBJ1-4	TRBD1	.	TRBV6-5	CASSYTGTDNEKLFF	TGTGCCAGCAGTTACACCGGGACAGATAATGAAAAACTGTTTTTT
TRBJ1-1	TRBD1	.	TRBV10-3	CAISESGRGSIEAFF	TGTGCCATCAGTGAGTCTGGCAGGGGGAGCATTGAAGCTTTCTTT
TRBJ2-2	TRBD1	once	TRBV27	CASSRRTGASLTNTGELFF	TGTGCCAGCAGTCGGAGGACAGGGGCCTCACTGACGAACACCGGGGAGCTGTTTTTT
TRBJ2-7	TRBD1	once	TRBV6-6	CASSYRGQGYEQYF	TGTGCCAGCAGTTACCGGGGACAGGGGTACGAGCAGTACTTC
TRBJ2-7	TRBD1	.	TRBV28	CASSSDRGRREQYF	TGTGCCAGCAGTTCGGACAGGGGGCGTCGGGAGCAGTACTTC
TRBJ2-5	.	once	TRBV5-1	CASSYGREQYF	TGCGCCAGCAGTTACGGACGGGAGCAGTACTTC
TRBJ1-4	.	.	TRBV11-3	CASSPNSGRCEKLFF	TGTGCCAGCAGCCCAAATTCAGGGAGGTGTGAAAAACTGTTTTTT
TRBJ1-5	.	.	TRBV11-2	CASSLSTRQPQHF	TGTGCCAGCAGCTTATCTACTAGGCAGCCCCAGCATTTT
TRBJ2-7	.	.	TRBV19	CARGVANGQMDEQYF	TGTGCCAGGGGGGTAGCCAATGGACAGATGGACGAGCAGTACTTC
TRBJ2-7	.	.	TRBV27	CASSSQKRLTPPGEQYF	TGTGCCAGCAGTTCCCAAAAAAGATTGACGCCGCCCGGCGAGCAGTACTTC
TRBJ1-1	.	.	TRBV5-1	CASSLVGNSGTEAFF	TGCGCCAGCAGCTTGGTGGGAAACAGCGGGACTGAAGCTTTCTTT
TRBJ2-1	TRBD2	.	TRBV27	CASTGLAGINYNEQFF	TGTGCCAGCACAGGACTAGCGGGAATAAATTACAATGAGCAGTTCTTC
TRBJ2-7	TRBD2	.	TRBV6-5	CASSYSLAGDEQYF	TGTGCCAGCAGTTACTCACTAGCGGGAGACGAGCAGTACTTC
TRBJ1-5	TRBD1	.	TRBV28	CASRPGGVNQPQHF	TGTGCCAGCAGACCAGGGGGGGTCAATCAGCCCCAGCATTTT
TRBJ1-6	.	.	TRBV30	CAWSSRGGSPLHF	TGTGCCTGGAGTTCTCGGGGTGGGTCACCCCTCCACTTT
TRBJ2-3	.	.	TRBV6-5	CASSYFGRSTDTQYF	TGTGCCAGCAGTTACTTCGGCAGAAGCACAGATACGCAGTATTTT
TRBJ1-2	.	.	TRBV19	CASSMGTNYGYTF	TGTGCCAGTAGTATGGGGACTAACTATGGCTACACCTTC
TRBJ1-1	TRBD1	.	TRBV6-5	CASRSTGAGAEAFF	TGTGCCAGCAGGTCGACAGGGGCAGGGGCTGAAGCTTTCTTT
TRBJ1-1	.	.	TRBV18	CASSPRGRVFAEAFF	TGTGCCAGCTCACCCCGGGGTAGGGTCTTCGCTGAAGCTTTCTTT
TRBJ1-4	TRBD1	.	TRBV18	CASSHQPGQVNEKLFF	TGTGCCAGCTCACATCAACCGGGACAGGTTAATGAAAAACTGTTTTTT
TRBJ2-3	.	.	TRBV19	CASTNGRRDTQYF	TGTGCCAGTACCAATGGTCGCCGAGATACGCAGTATTTT
TRBJ1-2	.	.	TRBV5-1	CASSLAPERGYTF	TGCGCCAGCAGCTTGGCCCCTGAAAGGGGCTACACCTTC
TRBJ2-1	.	.	TRBV19	CASSIFGGGSQYNEQFF	TGTGCCAGTAGTATATTCGGTGGTGGGAGCCAATACAATGAGCAGTTCTTC
TRBJ1-4	.	.	TRBV6-1	CASSESRGAEKLFF	TGTGCCAGCAGTGAGTCCAGAGGGGCTGAAAAACTGTTTTTT
TRBJ2-3	.	.	TRBV2	CASSVETSLTDTQYF	TGTGCCAGCAGTGTCGAGACTAGTCTCACAGATACGCAGTATTTT
TRBJ2-4	.	.	TRBV6-6	CASSYSAGFENIQYF	TGTGCCAGCAGTTACTCGGCAGGGTTTGAAAACATTCAGTACTTC
TRBJ2-7	.	.	TRBV5-4	CASSLEGGLTYEQYF	TGTGCCAGCAGCTTGGAAGGGGGATTAACCTACGAGCAGTACTTC
TRBJ1-5	TRBD1	.	TRBV6-5	CASSYSGTANQPQHF	TGTGCCAGCAGTTACTCAGGGACAGCTAATCAGCCCCAGCATTTT
TRBJ2-3	TRBD1	.	TRBV18	CASSPRTGSEGRRSGFF	TGTGCCAGCTCACCAAGGACAGGGTCGGAAGGTCGTAGATCGGGGTTTTTT
TRBJ2-1	TRBD2	.	TRBV9	CASSVATSGAYNEQFF	TGTGCCAGCAGCGTAGCTACTAGCGGGGCCTACAATGAGCAGTTCTTC
TRBJ1-1	.	.	TRBV5-1	CASSLGGPEAFF	TGCGCCAGCAGCTTGGGGGGGCCTGAAGCTTTCTTT
TRBJ2-5	TRBD2	.	TRBV11-3	CASSLVSGAGETQYF	TGTGCCAGCAGCTTAGTGAGCGGGGCCGGGGAGACCCAGTACTTC
TRBJ2-7	.	.	TRBV12-5	CASGLGGGYEQYF	TGTGCTAGTGGTTTGGGTGGGGGGTACGAGCAGTACTTC
TRBJ1-2	.	.	TRBV6-1	CASSAAGNYGYTF	TGTGCCAGCAGTGCAGCAGGGAACTATGGCTACACCTTC
TRBJ2-7	TRBD1	.	TRBV2	CASSAFGQGRYEQYF	TGTGCCAGCAGTGCTTTCGGACAGGGCCGGTACGAGCAGTACTTC
TRBJ2-1	.	.	TRBV7-2	CASKGYGAYNEQFF	TGTGCCAGCAAAGGGTACGGGGCCTACAATGAGCAGTTCTTC
TRBJ2-1	TRBD2	.	TRBV6-4	CASSDLEILGRGYNEQFF	TGTGCCAGCAGTGACTTAGAAATTTTAGGGAGGGGATATAATGAGCAGTTCTTC
TRBJ1-1	TRBD1	once	TRBV6-6	CASSPYQGGRTEAFF	TGTGCCAGCAGTCCTTATCAGGGGGGTCGGACTGAAGCTTTCTTT
TRBJ2-5	.	.	TRBV29-1	CSVEQQQETQYF	TGCAGCGTTGAACAGCAGCAAGAGACCCAGTACTTC
TRBJ2-2	TRBD2	.	TRBV28	CASSLREGLAGVTGELFF	TGTGCCAGCAGTTTAAGGGAGGGACTAGCGGGAGTTACCGGGGAGCTGTTTTTT
TRBJ2-2	TRBD1	.	TRBV5-4	CASTARQGGTGELFF	TGTGCCAGCACGGCCCGACAGGGGGGGACCGGGGAGCTGTTTTTT
TRBJ2-5	TRBD1	.	TRBV14	CASSRKLTGGKETQYF	TGTGCCAGCAGCCGCAAACTCACAGGGGGGAAAGAGACCCAGTACTTC
TRBJ2-7	TRBD1	.	TRBV6-1	CASLGQGDAYEQYF	TGTGCCAGCCTAGGACAGGGGGACGCCTACGAGCAGTACTTC
TRBJ1-1	.	.	TRBV5-6	CASSLAGAGTEAFF	TGTGCCAGCAGCTTGGCCGGCGCGGGCACTGAAGCTTTCTTT
TRBJ1-5	.	.	TRBV18	CASSPRGGSEPQHF	TGTGCCAGCTCACCACGGGGAGGATCGGAGCCCCAGCATTTT
TRBJ2-6	.	.	TRBV7-2	CARAPGGANVLTF	TGTGCCAGAGCCCCCGGGGGGGCCAACGTCCTGACTTTC
TRBJ1-5	.	.	TRBV4-1	CASSQTLGGQPQHF	TGCGCCAGCAGCCAAACGCTTGGTGGTCAGCCCCAGCATTTT
TRBJ2-5	TRBD1	.	TRBV4-2	CASSQDTGTGQETQYF	TGTGCCAGCAGCCAAGATACTGGGACAGGCCAAGAGACCCAGTACTTC
TRBJ2-3	TRBD2	.	TRBV19	CASGLAGVDTQYF	TGTGCCAGTGGACTAGCGGGAGTGGATACGCAGTATTTT
TRBJ2-3	.	.	TRBV28	CASSTPDLAWTDTQYF	TGTGCCAGCAGCACCCCTGACTTGGCATGGACAGATACGCAGTATTTT